These T cell receptor beta chains were read from a single sample in a study of CXCR3-negative and CXCR3-positive naive CD8 T cells. TCRdb reprocessed the 5' RACE reads and stores each CDR3 protein as one record, lacking DNA. This repertoire includes approximately 5,000 distinct CDR3 sequences. The sample comprised naive CXCR3- CD8+ T cells from blood. These receptors were obtained from a human donor in good health. Some clones in this sample may be carry-over from other donors' samples. CDR3s include the opening cysteine and the closing phenylalanine or tryptophan. Only some rows state a clone size, as once, few, many or a class for expanded clones.

clone size: -; V gene: TRBV5-1; J gene: TRBJ1-1; CDR3 protein: CASSTDRDTNTEAFF
clone size: -; V gene: TRBV15; J gene: TRBJ1-3; CDR3 protein: CATSGDRASGNTIYF
clone size: medium-sized; V gene: TRBV29-1; J gene: TRBJ2-1; CDR3 protein: CSVATGSSYNEQFF
clone size: medium-sized; V gene: TRBV29-1; J gene: TRBJ1-2; CDR3 protein: CSVQSNYGYTF
clone size: -; V gene: TRBV20-1; J gene: TRBJ2-7; CDR3 protein: CSAREEPAYEQYF
clone size: medium-sized; V gene: TRBV29-1; J gene: TRBJ2-1; CDR3 protein: CSVEGVAADNEQFF
clone size: medium-sized; V gene: TRBV11-2; J gene: TRBJ2-1; CDR3 protein: CASSLYAWGPDPIYNEQFF
clone size: medium-sized; V gene: TRBV12-3/TRBV12-4; J gene: TRBJ1-1; CDR3 protein: CASSLVFSEAFF
clone size: medium-sized; V gene: TRBV29-1; J gene: TRBJ2-5; CDR3 protein: CSARTDETQYF
clone size: medium-sized; V gene: TRBV7-2; J gene: TRBJ2-1; CDR3 protein: CASSLGLVGFF
clone size: medium-sized; V gene: TRBV29-1; J gene: TRBJ2-1; CDR3 protein: CSVRREGNEQFF
clone size: medium-sized; V gene: TRBV7-6; J gene: TRBJ2-3; CDR3 protein: CASSSERSTDTQYF
clone size: medium-sized; V gene: TRBV7-9; J gene: TRBJ2-7; CDR3 protein: CASSLVSGGPEYEQYF
clone size: medium-sized; V gene: TRBV12-3/TRBV12-4; J gene: TRBJ2-1; CDR3 protein: CASSTGTDIYNEQFF
clone size: -; V gene: TRBV11-1; J gene: TRBJ2-1; CDR3 protein: CASSYSNEQFF
clone size: medium-sized; V gene: TRBV6-5; J gene: TRBJ1-1; CDR3 protein: CASSFDLDGLEAFF
clone size: -; V gene: TRBV29-1; J gene: TRBJ2-7; CDR3 protein: CSVEDQAYEQYF
clone size: -; V gene: TRBV18; J gene: TRBJ2-5; CDR3 protein: CASSPTGYQETQYF
clone size: medium-sized; V gene: TRBV4-3; J gene: TRBJ1-1; CDR3 protein: CASSHRGRGTEAFF
clone size: medium-sized; V gene: TRBV21-1; J gene: TRBJ1-5; CDR3 protein: CASSKAVGAGAYLHF
clone size: medium-sized; V gene: TRBV29-1; J gene: TRBJ2-3; CDR3 protein: CSVEMVEPDTQYF
clone size: -; V gene: TRBV7-3; J gene: TRBJ2-5; CDR3 protein: CASSSSGAGQETQYF
clone size: -; V gene: TRBV28; J gene: TRBJ1-2; CDR3 protein: CASSLGGTGSSAYGYTF
clone size: medium-sized; V gene: TRBV6-5; J gene: TRBJ2-2; CDR3 protein: CASSYIATLAGELFF
clone size: -; V gene: TRBV6-1; J gene: TRBJ2-3; CDR3 protein: CASSQDFDTQYF
clone size: medium-sized; V gene: TRBV6-4; J gene: TRBJ2-1; CDR3 protein: CASSDSPGGGTYNEQFF
clone size: -; V gene: TRBV19; J gene: TRBJ1-2; CDR3 protein: CASHGFPYGYTF
clone size: -; V gene: TRBV6-5; J gene: TRBJ2-2; CDR3 protein: CASSYSGRGYTGELFF
clone size: -; V gene: TRBV7-9; J gene: TRBJ1-1; CDR3 protein: CASRPNSNEAFF
clone size: -; V gene: TRBV4-2; J gene: TRBJ1-1; CDR3 protein: CASSLYRDSYTEAFF
clone size: medium-sized; V gene: TRBV29-1; J gene: TRBJ2-5; CDR3 protein: CSVERPLGDRPHETQYF
clone size: -; V gene: TRBV12-3/TRBV12-4; J gene: TRBJ2-1; CDR3 protein: CASSSRDRGYNEQFF
clone size: -; V gene: TRBV6-5; J gene: TRBJ2-1; CDR3 protein: CASSYFGLAGLANEQFF
clone size: -; V gene: TRBV7-8; J gene: TRBJ2-2; CDR3 protein: CASSLAMDTGELFF
clone size: -; V gene: TRBV4-1; J gene: TRBJ1-2; CDR3 protein: CASSQADRAHYGYTF
clone size: medium-sized; V gene: TRBV25-1; J gene: TRBJ2-7; CDR3 protein: CASSGRGYDYEQYF
clone size: -; V gene: TRBV25-1; J gene: TRBJ1-2; CDR3 protein: CASSEGLHYGYTF
clone size: -; V gene: TRBV29-1; J gene: TRBJ1-1; CDR3 protein: CSGTFMNTEAFF